Presented here are 21 T cell receptor beta chains from one specimen sequenced in a study of cytomegalovirus exposure and HLA in healthy donors. PCR primers comprised 60 Vbeta and 13 Jbeta primers. Measured with immunoSEQ multiplex PCR; TCRdb has only the in-frame clones, and not every one. The sample comprises more than 150,000 clones, over 75% of which are singletons, and about 0.24% rests with the top ten. Sequencing was performed on PBMCs. These receptors came from a girl under three years old in good health and CMV-seronegative.

The genes are TRBV4-3 and TRBJ1-2; unclear D gene. Trimming took 0 bases from V and 6 from J, leaving 17 bases between them. Germline V gene lookup returns CDR1 LGHNA and CDR2 YSLEER. This CDR3 is built from 16 residues. The CDR3 is CASSQDLPEPLNGYTF. For the CDR3, the DNA is TGCGCCAGCAGCCAAGATCTGCCGGAGCCCTTGAATGGCTACACCTTC.

The chain combines TRBV4-2 with TRBJ2-1; TRBD2 aligns across 9 bases. CDR1 and CDR2 from the germline V gene are LGHNA and YNFKEQ. V was clipped by 1 base and J by 9 bases; unmatched bases: 10. The CDR3 is 16 amino acids. This CDR3 reads CASSQVLGGRVTEQFF. In DNA, the CDR3 is TGTGCCAGCAGCCAAGTCCTCGGCGGGAGGGTCACTGAGCAGTTCTTC.

The chain links TRBV10-2 to TRBJ2-5, with 7 bases aligning to TRBD2. This CDR3 spans 14 amino acids. The trim removed 0 bases at V and 4 bases at J, leaving 2 bases unmatched. The germline CDR1 and CDR2 sequences are WSHSY and SAAADI. The CDR3 DNA sequence: TGCGCCAGCAGTGAGTCGCGGGGGAGAGAGACCCAGTACTTC. Translated: CASSESRGRETQYF.

This chain joins TRBV11-3 and TRBJ2-1; 10 nucleotides align to TRBD1. Germline CDR1 is SGHNT and CDR2 is YENEEA. J was trimmed by 6 bases and V by 2 bases; bases with no gene match: 7. This CDR3 spans 16 amino acids. CDR3: CASSLRDRGMGNEQFF. CDR3 DNA sequence: TGTGCCAGCAGCTTACGGGACAGGGGCATGGGCAATGAGCAGTTCTTC.

The rearrangement links TRBV13 to TRBJ2-6; TRBD2 aligns across 7 bases. J was trimmed by 0 bases and V by 5 bases; bases with no gene match: 4. Germline CDR1 PRHDT, CDR2 FYEKMQ (reference sequence). This CDR3 has 16 residues. The CDR3 reads CASSILAVSGANVLTF. The CDR3 DNA reads TGTGCCAGCAGCATTCTAGCGGTCTCTGGGGCCAACGTCCTGACTTTC.

This chain uses TRBV5-8 with TRBJ1-4; 7 bases agree with TRBD1. With V trimmed by 5 bases and J by 7 bases, 11 bases remained unmatched. The CDR3 is 15 amino acids. The germline V gene has CDR1 SGHTS and CDR2 YDEGEE. The CDR3 DNA reads as TGTGCCAGCAGTTACCCCAGGGGGTCGGGTGAAAAACTGTTTTTT. It is translated as CASSYPRGSGEKLFF.

The J gene is TRBJ2-2, the V gene TRBV6-1; the match to TRBD2 covers 7 bases. V dropped 5 bases and J dropped 1; count of bases not matched to a gene: 4. This CDR3 comprises 15 residues. Germline V lookup: CDR1 MNHNS, CDR2 SASEGT. This chain's CDR3 is CASSKRGGNTGELFF. The CDR3 region has the DNA TGTGCCAGCAGTAAGCGGGGAGGGAACACCGGGGAGCTGTTTTTT.

The rearrangement joins TRBV9 to TRBJ2-2, with 7 bases identical to TRBD2. Germline-derived CDR1 and CDR2 are SGDLS and YYNGEE. CDR3 length: 16 amino acids. V lost 5 bases to trimming and J lost 0 bases; unmatched junction nucleotides: 7. The CDR3 DNA reads TGTGCCAGCAGGCGTGCCCTAGCGGCGAACACCGGGGAGCTGTTTTTT. Translating gives CASRRALAANTGELFF.

The V call is TRBV23-1, the J call TRBJ2-5, with 7 bases aligning to TRBD2. TRBV23-1 has ORF status, its function being uncertain. V was pared by 7 bases and J by 2 bases, with 16 bases of the junction left unmatched. The CDR3 sequence is 17 residues long. The CDR3 is CASICSSRGWGQETQYF. CDR3 nucleotides: TGCGCCAGCATCTGCTCTTCGCGGGGGTGGGGACAAGAGACCCAGTACTTC.

The chain couples TRBV6-1 to TRBJ2-7; 7 bases are shared with TRBD1. This CDR3 contains 15 residues. Germline lookup yields CDR1 MNHNS and CDR2 SASEGT. The V gene end was trimmed by 6 bases and the J gene end by 3 bases; junction bases not matched to a gene: 11. The CDR3 loop reads CASRAEDRSDYEQYF. DNA for the CDR3: TGTGCCAGCAGAGCAGAGGACAGGTCCGACTACGAGCAGTACTTC.

The CDR3 spells CASSLDGYKGEQYF. For the CDR3, the DNA is TGTGCCAGCAGCTTAGACGGATACAAGGGGGAGCAGTACTTC. This chain joins TRBV7-9 and TRBJ2-7; perhaps TRBD1 as D (5 bases). CDR3 size: 14 residues. In germline, CDR1 is SEHNR, CDR2 FQNEAQ (reference sequence). Trimming pared 1 base from V and 7 bases from J, leaving 14 bases between.

The genes are TRBV5-6 and TRBJ1-5; 10 nucleotides agree with TRBD1. Trimming at V came to 0 bases and at J to 4 bases, leaving 1 base not matched to a gene. Germline CDR1 is SGHDT and CDR2 is YYEEEE. The CDR3 runs to 15 residues. The CDR3 bases are TGTGCCAGCAGCTTGGCGGGACAGGGGAATCAGCCCCAGCATTTT. Encoded protein: CASSLAGQGNQPQHF. The variable domain in full, with the rest retrieved from reference TRBV5-6 and TRBJ1-5, is DAGVTQSPTHLIKTRGQQVTLRCSPKSGHDTVSWYQQALGQGPQFIFQYYEEEERQRGNFPDRFSGHQFPNYSSELNVNALLLGDSALYLCASSLAGQGNQPQHFGDGTRLSIL.

This rearrangement joins TRBV21-1 to TRBJ1-4; the table's D call, TRBD1, was not checked against the DNA. TRBV21-1 counts as a pseudogene. This CDR3 has 17 amino acids. The CDR3 sequence is CASILPGEKATNEKLFF. In DNA, the CDR3 is TGTGCCAGCATACTACCAGGGGAGAAGGCAACTAATGAAAAACTGTTTTTT.

The chain recombines TRBV29-1 with TRBJ2-7; D remains ambiguous. The V gene's germline CDR1 is SQVTM and CDR2 ANQGSEA. The CDR3 consists of 14 residues. The germline V and J ends were trimmed by 2 bases and 7 bases, with 18 bases remaining between them. The CDR3 DNA is TGCAGCGTTGAAATAGGTACCGCGGTTAGAGAGCAGTACTTC. Translated: CSVEIGTAVREQYF.

V and J are TRBV19 and TRBJ2-5; tentative D call: TRBD2 (5 bases). Germline V gene sequence: CDR1 LNHDA, CDR2 SQIVND (reference sequence). CDR3 length: 15 amino acids. The V and J ends lost 5 bases and 0 bases respectively, with 13 bases between them. CDR3 amino acids: CASSSPGKYQETQYF. The CDR3 DNA follows: TGTGCCAGTAGTTCCCCCGGGAAGTACCAAGAGACCCAGTACTTC.

The J gene is TRBJ1-1, the V gene TRBV5-1; D remains unclear. Germline CDR1 SGHRS, CDR2 YFSETQ. This CDR3 has 14 amino acids. V lost 1 base and J lost 1, with 8 bases in between. The DNA of the CDR3 is TGCGCCAGCAGCTTGACTGACTCGAACACTGAAGCTTTCTTT. This encodes CASSLTDSNTEAFF.

The CDR3 sequence: CASSVGVGSGETQYF. CDR3 bases: TGTGCCAGCAGCGTAGGCGTAGGGAGCGGAGAGACCCAGTACTTC. The rearrangement joins TRBV9 to TRBJ2-5; D is possibly TRBD2 (5 bases). Germline V gene data show CDR1 as SGDLS and CDR2 as YYNGEE. The V end was cut by 0 bases, the J end by 4 bases, with 13 bases between. The CDR3 length is 15 residues.

This clone was seen only once. The V call is TRBV6-1, the J call TRBJ2-1, with 9 bases fitting TRBD2. V shed 2 bases and J 0 bases; nucleotides not matched to a gene: 11. Germline assignment: CDR1 MNHNS and CDR2 SASEGT. The CDR3 covers 19 residues. The CDR3 spells CASSEWASGITTSYNEQFF. The CDR3 coding sequence is TGTGCCAGCAGTGAATGGGCTAGCGGGATTACCACCTCCTACAATGAGCAGTTCTTC.

This clone was found once. This chain links TRBV9 with TRBJ1-3, with 9 bases aligning to TRBD1. From germline, CDR1 is SGDLS and CDR2 YYNGEE. V was pared by 4 bases and J by 1 base, with 3 bases of the junction left unmatched. The CDR3 has 15 amino acids. CDR3 in DNA: TGTGCCAGCAGCCCCGGGACAGGGTCTGGAAACACCATATATTTT. Its protein product is CASSPGTGSGNTIYF. Drawing the rest from reference TRBV9 and TRBJ1-3, the complete variable domain is DSGVTQTPKHLITATGQRVTLRCSPRSGDLSVYWYQQSLDQGLQFLIQYYNGEERAKGNILERFSAQQFPDLHSELNLSSLELGDSALYFCASSPGTGSGNTIYFGEGSWLTVV.

The chain links TRBV19 to TRBJ1-4, with D possibly matching TRBD1 (6 bases). V was pared by 5 bases and J by 4 bases, with 17 bases between. CDR1 and CDR2 from the germline V gene are LNHDA and SQIVND (reference sequence). There are 16 residues in the CDR3. CDR3 in DNA: TGTGCCAGTAGTTCCCAGGGGAGGGGCCTTAATGAAAAACTGTTTTTT. Encoded protein: CASSSQGRGLNEKLFF.

The gene calls are TRBV6-6 and TRBJ2-5; maybe TRBD1 (5 bases). The assigned J gene may be wrong: the sequence end matches TRBJ2-7 better. From germline, CDR1 is MNHNY and CDR2 SVGAGI (reference sequence). The CDR3 has 14 amino acids. CDR3 in DNA: TGTGCCAGCAGTTACTCAAGGGGTCTGGACGAGCAGTACTTC. Amino acid sequence: CASSYSRGLDEQYF.